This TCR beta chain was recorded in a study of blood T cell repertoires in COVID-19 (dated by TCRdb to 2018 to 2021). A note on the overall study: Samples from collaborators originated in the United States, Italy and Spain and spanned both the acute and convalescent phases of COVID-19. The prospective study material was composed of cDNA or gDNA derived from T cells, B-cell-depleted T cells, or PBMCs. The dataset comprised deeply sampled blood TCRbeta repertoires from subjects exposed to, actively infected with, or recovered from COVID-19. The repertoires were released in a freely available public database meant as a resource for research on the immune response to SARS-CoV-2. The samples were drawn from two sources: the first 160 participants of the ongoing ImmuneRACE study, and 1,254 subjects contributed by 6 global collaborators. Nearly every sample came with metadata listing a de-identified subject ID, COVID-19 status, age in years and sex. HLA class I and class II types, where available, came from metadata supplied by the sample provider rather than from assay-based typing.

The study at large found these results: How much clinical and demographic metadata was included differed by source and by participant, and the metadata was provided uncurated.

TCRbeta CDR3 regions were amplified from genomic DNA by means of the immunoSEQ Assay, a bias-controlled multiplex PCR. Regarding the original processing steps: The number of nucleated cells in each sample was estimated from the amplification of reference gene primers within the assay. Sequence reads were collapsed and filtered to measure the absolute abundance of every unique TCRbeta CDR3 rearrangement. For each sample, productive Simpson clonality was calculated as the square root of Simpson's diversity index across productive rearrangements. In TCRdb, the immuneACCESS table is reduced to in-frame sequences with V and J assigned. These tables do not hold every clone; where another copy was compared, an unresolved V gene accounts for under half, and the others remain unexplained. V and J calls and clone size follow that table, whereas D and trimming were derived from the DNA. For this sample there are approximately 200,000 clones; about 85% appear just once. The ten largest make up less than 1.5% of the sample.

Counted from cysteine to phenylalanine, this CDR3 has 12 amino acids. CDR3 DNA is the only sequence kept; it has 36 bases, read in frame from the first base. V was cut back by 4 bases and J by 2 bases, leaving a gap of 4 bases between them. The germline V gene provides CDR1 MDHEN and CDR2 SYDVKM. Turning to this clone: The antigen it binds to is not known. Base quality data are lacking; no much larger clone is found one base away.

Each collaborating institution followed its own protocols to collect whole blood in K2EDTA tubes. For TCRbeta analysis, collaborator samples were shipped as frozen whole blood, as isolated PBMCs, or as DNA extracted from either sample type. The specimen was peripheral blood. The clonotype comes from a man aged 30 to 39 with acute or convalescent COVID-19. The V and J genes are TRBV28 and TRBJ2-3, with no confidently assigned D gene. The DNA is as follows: TGTGCCAGCAGTTCAGTCACAGATACGCAGTATTTT. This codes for CASSSVTDTQYF. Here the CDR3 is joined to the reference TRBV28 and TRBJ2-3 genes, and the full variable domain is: DVKVTQSSRYLVKRTGEKVFLECVQDMDHENMFWYRQDPGLGLRLIYFSYDVKMKEKGDIPEGYSVSREKKERFSLILESASTNQTSMYLCASSSVTDTQYFGPGTRLTVL.